This T cell receptor (beta chain) came from a study of metastatic and nonmetastatic thyroid tumors. CDR3 length: 15 amino acids. The V end lost 7 bases, the J end lost 4 bases, and 17 bases lay between the germline ends. CDR1 is MNHNS and CDR2 is SASEGT in the germline V gene. All patients reached thyroid surgery having received no treatment beforehand. TCRdb re-called the PCR reads with MiXCR. This repertoire shows fewer than 40,000 clones, roughly 17% found once; its top ten account for 5% to 8%. The chain uses TRBV6-1 and TRBJ1-5; D gene uncertain. This sequence was found in a male donor with papillary thyroid cancer or a benign thyroid nodule (not recorded which). Some clones in this sample may be carry-over from other donors' samples. Sequenced: blood. The CDR3 spells CASKSTFFGNQPQHF. Written as DNA, the CDR3 is TGTGCCAGCAAATCGACATTCTTCGGAAATCAGCCCCAGCATTTT.